Listed here are 21 T cell receptor beta chains from one sample, sequenced in a study of cytomegalovirus exposure and HLA in healthy donors. PCR was performed using 60 Vbeta and 13 Jbeta primers. This table comes from immunoSEQ multiplex PCR, and its TCRdb copy is limited to in-frame clones, with some not included. The data hold more than 80,000 clones, with roughly four fifths observed a single time. Sequencing input: PBMCs. These TCRs come from a man aged 45-65 years in good health and CMV-seronegative.

A remark on this clone: One end of the junction varies from germline; a read error may be responsible. The rearrangement joins TRBV7-9 to TRBJ1-6; D not certain. The CDR3 extends over 15 amino acids. CDR1 and CDR2 (germline): SEHNR, FQNEAQ (reference sequence). CDR3: CSSSLTGSYNSPLHF. The CDR3 DNA sequence: TGTTCCAGCAGCTTAACGGGCTCCTATAATTCACCCCTCCACTTT.

The chain employs TRBV19 and TRBJ1-1; D unresolved. This CDR3 has 12 amino acids. In germline, CDR1 is LNHDA, CDR2 SQIVND (reference sequence). Deletions cut 8 bases from V and 1 base from J, with 8 bases between. Here the CDR3 reads CASRNGNTEAFF. The CDR3 DNA reads as TGTGCCAGTCGAAACGGGAACACTGAAGCTTTCTTT. The variable domain in full, completed from reference TRBV19 and TRBJ1-1, reads DGGITQSPKYLFRKEGQNVTLSCEQNLNHDAMYWYRQDPGQGLRLIYYSQIVNDFQKGDIAEGYSVSREKKESFPLTVTSAQKNPTAFYLCASRNGNTEAFFGQGTRLTVV.

The chain employs TRBV5-4 and TRBJ2-3; 11 nucleotides line up with TRBD2. Losses at the gene ends were 3 bases for V and 5 bases for J; bases not matched to a gene: 5. The CDR3 covers 15 residues. The germline CDR1 and CDR2 sequences are SGHNT and YYREEE (reference sequence). The CDR3 coding sequence is TGTGCCAGCAGCTCTAGCGGGGGGACTCAAGATACGCAGTATTTT. This encodes CASSSSGGTQDTQYF.

This rearrangement joins TRBV5-1 to TRBJ2-1, with a weak D call TRBD1 (5 bases). Trimming removed 1 base at V and 2 bases at J, with 16 bases between. The CDR3 runs to 17 residues. Germline lookup yields CDR1 SGHRS and CDR2 YFSETQ. The CDR3, as DNA: TGCGCCAGCAGCTTGTTAAGACAGCACCTAACCTACAATGAGCAGTTCTTC. Protein sequence: CASSLLRQHLTYNEQFF.

The table lists this clone with a few counts. The chain couples TRBV20-1 to TRBJ2-2; D call uncertain. Between the trimmed V and J ends, which lost 1 base and 7 bases, there was a span of 4 bases. The CDR3 consists of 11 residues. Germline-derived CDR1 and CDR2 are DFQATT and SNEGSKA (reference sequence). CDR3 sequence (DNA): TGCAGTGCTAGAGGGCACGGGGAGCTGTTTTTT. Its translation is CSARGHGELFF.

In DNA, the CDR3 is TGCGCCAGCAGCCAAGAGTTGGGGAGCTCCTATAATTCACCCCTCCACTTT. This codes for CASSQELGSSYNSPLHF. The chain uses TRBV4-1 and TRBJ1-6; D remains ambiguous. Looked up from germline, CDR1 is MGHRA and CDR2 is YSYEKL. V was shortened by 0 bases and J by 0 bases, with 9 bases between the two germline ends. This CDR3 comprises 17 residues.

This rearrangement joins TRBV5-1 to TRBJ2-6, with D perhaps matching TRBD2 (5 bases). Trimming took off 4 bases at V and 2 bases at J, with 7 bases between the two ends. CDR3 length: 14 amino acids. Germline CDR1 and CDR2: SGHRS and YFSETQ. CDR3 in amino acids: CASSREAGANVLTF. The CDR3 DNA is TGCGCCAGCAGCCGGGAAGCTGGGGCCAACGTCCTGACTTTC.

The chain couples TRBV5-1 to TRBJ2-2; D uncertain. V lost 2 bases, J lost 0 bases, and 8 bases lay in between. The CDR3 is 15 residues long. Germline values: CDR1 SGHRS, CDR2 YFSETQ. CDR3 in amino acids: CASSFTTANTGELFF. CDR3 nucleotide sequence: TGCGCCAGCAGCTTCACGACTGCGAACACCGGGGAGCTGTTTTTT.

This clone appeared once. The V gene is TRBV7-9, the J gene TRBJ2-3; TRBD2 might be the D (6 bases). Per germline, CDR1 SEHNR and CDR2 FQNEAQ (reference sequence). This CDR3 has 14 residues. Deletions cut 5 bases from V and 0 bases from J, with 9 bases between. The CDR3 sequence: CASSLSGSTDTQYF. As DNA, the CDR3 is TGTGCCAGCAGCCTTAGCGGAAGCACAGATACGCAGTATTTT.

The chain recombines TRBV5-6 with TRBJ1-2, with no clear D. V lost 0 bases and J lost 4, with 7 bases in between. The CDR3 has 13 residues. The germline CDR1 and CDR2 sequences are SGHDT and YYEEEE. The CDR3 loop reads CASSLASLYGYTF. Written as DNA, the CDR3 is TGTGCCAGCAGCTTGGCCAGTCTCTATGGCTACACCTTC.

The V call is TRBV19, the J call TRBJ2-5; 7 bases map to TRBD1. The CDR3 length is 13 residues. Germline V gives CDR1 LNHDA, CDR2 SQIVND (reference sequence). V lost 8 bases to trimming and J lost 5 bases; unmatched junction nucleotides: 8. Written as DNA, the CDR3 is TGTGCCAGTGGTACAGGGGCAGGGGAGACCCAGTACTTC. Amino acids: CASGTGAGETQYF. Using reference TRBV19 and TRBJ2-5 for the parts outside the CDR3, the full variable domain is DGGITQSPKYLFRKEGQNVTLSCEQNLNHDAMYWYRQDPGQGLRLIYYSQIVNDFQKGDIAEGYSVSREKKESFPLTVTSAQKNPTAFYLCASGTGAGETQYFGPGTRLLVL.

The chain carries TRBV18 and TRBJ2-1, with D uncertain. Germline CDR1 reads KGHSH; CDR2 reads LQKENI. The CDR3 is 14 amino acids. V lost 3 bases, J lost 6 bases, and 12 bases lay in between. This CDR3 reads CASSPRRALNEQFF. The CDR3 nucleotides are TGTGCCAGCTCACCGCGTCGAGCGCTCAATGAGCAGTTCTTC.

The CDR3 reads CASSPWKGASNTGELFF. Written as DNA, the CDR3 is TGTGCCAGCAGTCCGTGGAAGGGGGCCTCGAACACCGGGGAGCTGTTTTTT. The rearrangement joins TRBV28 to TRBJ2-2; 7 bases are a match to TRBD1. Germline CDR1 reads MDHEN; CDR2 reads SYDVKM. J gave up 0 bases and V 5 bases, and 9 bases lay outside the gene matches. CDR3 length: 17 amino acids.

This clone was counted only a few times. V gene TRBV7-2 combines with J gene TRBJ1-4; 7 positions match TRBD1. The CDR3 runs 15 residues. The germline CDR1 and CDR2 sequences are SGHTA and FQGNSA. V shed 4 bases and J 4 bases; nucleotides not matched to a gene: 6. As DNA, the CDR3 is TGTGCCAGCAGCTCTGACAGGGTAGTTAATGAAAAACTGTTTTTT. It codes for CASSSDRVVNEKLFF.

The chain has TRBV6-5 and TRBJ1-1, with TRBD1 matching 12 bases. V lost 0 bases, J lost 6 bases, and 2 bases stayed unmatched. Germline CDR1 and CDR2: MNHEY and SVGAGI. CDR3 size: 15 residues. This CDR3 is CASSYSRDRGPEAFF. Written as DNA, the CDR3 is TGTGCCAGCAGTTACTCCCGGGACAGGGGGCCTGAAGCTTTCTTT.

The chain joins TRBV7-9 to TRBJ1-1; D is unresolved. The ends were cut back, 5 bases at V and 0 bases at J, with 7 bases in the middle. Germline V CDR1 and CDR2: SEHNR, FQNEAQ (reference sequence). The CDR3 runs 13 residues. CDR3 DNA: TGTGCCAGCAGCCCCACTATGAACACTGAAGCTTTCTTT. This gives the protein CASSPTMNTEAFF.

The chain carries TRBV6-5 and TRBJ2-1; possible D gene TRBD1, 5 bases. The ends were cut back, 4 bases at V and 2 bases at J, with 15 bases in the middle. The CDR3 is made up of 16 amino acids. Germline CDR1 reads MNHEY; CDR2 reads SVGAGI. For the CDR3, the DNA is TGTGCCAGCAGTTCCCCCCCAGGGTCCGCCTACAATGAGCAGTTCTTC. Amino acid sequence: CASSSPPGSAYNEQFF.

The rearrangement joins TRBV9 to TRBJ1-2; D remains unclear. Germline loops: CDR1 SGDLS, CDR2 YYNGEE. This CDR3 is built from 13 residues. Between the trimmed V and J ends, which lost 5 bases and 6 bases, there was a span of 14 bases. CDR3 region: CASRAEGENGYTF. The CDR3, as DNA: TGTGCCAGCAGGGCTGAGGGCGAAAATGGCTACACCTTC.

The rearrangement uses TRBV11-3 and TRBJ2-7; TRBD2 is a possible D gene (6 bases). Germline values: CDR1 SGHNT, CDR2 YENEEA. The CDR3 loop spans 14 amino acids. V dropped 5 bases and J dropped 3 bases, with 14 bases sitting between them. The CDR3 sequence is CASSPIGGYYEQYV. CDR3 DNA sequence: TGTGCCAGCAGCCCGATCGGGGGTTACTACGAGCAGTACGTC.

The CDR3 nucleotides are TGTGCCAGCAGTGCACTGGGGACTAGAGAGGATACGCAGTATTTT. Amino acids: CASSALGTREDTQYF. The J gene is TRBJ2-3, the V gene TRBV6-1; 8 bases match TRBD2. This CDR3 is built from 15 residues. V was clipped by 4 bases and J by 6 bases; unmatched bases: 9. CDR1 MNHNS and CDR2 SASEGT come from the germline V gene.

The chain couples TRBV19 to TRBJ1-2; 7 positions match TRBD1. Trimming at V came to 10 bases and at J to 6 bases, leaving 14 bases not matched to a gene. This CDR3 contains 14 residues. Per the germline V gene, CDR1 is LNHDA and CDR2 is SQIVND (reference sequence). CDR3 DNA: TGTGCCACCACTCCCTCAGGGGGAGAGAATGGCTACACCTTC. Translation: CATTPSGGENGYTF.